The 5 T cell receptor beta chains below were found in one sample sequenced in a study of tumor-infiltrating lymphocytes in primary liver carcinoma. TCR beta cDNA came from approximately 490 ng total RNA, primed with a constant-region primer. Investigators got TCR beta libraries out of three nested multiplex PCR rounds, done with slightly modified ARM-PCR. A C-beta reverse primer and TRBV1-TRBV30 forward primers served in each of the first two PCR rounds, at ten to eleven cycles apiece. TCRdb recomputed calls from the multiplex PCR reads with MiXCR, one row per CDR3 protein. Of more than 50,000 distinct CDR3 sequences detected, over 65% appear once; the ten largest clones hold around 23%. Co-extraction of RNA and DNA was performed on about 20-32 mg of unsorted bulk tissue. The sequenced sample consisted of liver tumor tissue from sampling region 2. The subset: tumor region T2, inferior pole. The receptors originated from a man aged 35 to 55 with primary liver carcinoma and hepatitis B virus infection.

This chain links TRBV11-2 with TRBJ2-3; 10 nucleotides align to TRBD2. Germline-derived CDR1 and CDR2 are SGHAT and FQNNGV. V was clipped by 0 bases and J by 11 bases; unmatched bases: 11. CDR3 length equals 16 residues. The CDR3 reads CASSLEGLAWTDVQYF. The CDR3 DNA follows: TGTGCCAGCAGCTTAGAGGGACTAGCGTGGACGGATGTGCAGTATTTT.

This clonotype was seen ten or more times. The J gene is TRBJ2-3, the V gene TRBV10-1; 9 bases are a match to TRBD1. In germline, CDR1 is WNHNN, CDR2 SYGVQD (reference sequence). This CDR3 is 15 amino acids long. J was trimmed by 6 bases and V by 4 bases; bases with no gene match: 8. CDR3 protein: CASSVTGTGTDTQYF. Written as DNA, the CDR3 is TGCGCCAGCAGTGTAACCGGGACAGGGACCGATACGCAGTATTTT.

Concerning this clonotype itself: The germline gene is not matched at one end of the junction; a read error may be the cause. The chain carries TRBV12-3 or TRBV12-4 and TRBJ2-3; 10 positions agree with TRBD1. The CDR3 totals 17 residues. The CDR3 protein is CANSSPEGQGRSNMQYF. The CDR3 DNA reads TGTGCCAACAGTTCGCCTGAGGGACAGGGGCGGTCAAATATGCAGTATTTT.

A note on this clonotype: This may come from a read error, since a much larger clone is one base off. No conserved phenylalanine or tryptophan is present at the end of the CDR3, so a read error is the likely explanation. This chain connects TRBV30 to TRBJ2-7; no firm D call. The CDR3 covers 13 residues. Germline loops: CDR1 GTSNPN, CDR2 SVGIG (reference sequence). Trimming left V 1 base short and J 3 bases short, with 10 bases between. The CDR3 DNA reads TGTGCCTGGAGTGGGGAAGCAGGCTACGAGCAGTACCTC. Encoded protein: CAWSGEAGYEQYL.

This sequence joins TRBV2 and TRBJ2-5; D is unclear. Per the germline V gene, CDR1 is SNHLY and CDR2 is FYNNEI. This CDR3 comprises 12 residues. V lost 5 bases, J lost 3 bases, and 7 bases lay in between. CDR3 loop: CASSLAEETQYF. For the CDR3, the DNA is TGTGCCAGCAGTCTTGCGGAAGAGACCCAGTACTTC. Full variable domain (outside the CDR3, taken from reference TRBV2 and TRBJ2-5): EPEVTQTPSHQVTQMGQEVILRCVPISNHLYFYWYRQILGQKVEFLVSFYNNEISEKSEIFDDQFSVERPDGSNFTLKIRSTKLEDSAMYFCASSLAEETQYFGPGTRLLVL.